This paragraph covers one T cell receptor (beta chain) sequence. This clonotype was seen more than once but under ten times. Its antigen target is currently unknown. Base quality data are lacking; no much larger clone is found one base away. The data were obtained in a study of blood T cells in healthy people across ages (dated by TCRdb to 2013 to 2016). General notes on the study: In model experiments, roughly one uniquely barcoded TCR beta cDNA molecule per two T cells was captured by template switching. For two donors (one aged 18 to 30 and one aged 80 or older), the study analyzed two additional independent replicas of 1 million unique cDNA reads from the same blood draw. Four age groups were formed from the donors: young (average about 16 years), middle-aged (roughly 38), aged (62) and long-lived (more than 75). The study measured age-related changes in TCR beta repertoire diversity using deep sequencing normalized with unique cDNA molecular identifiers. To avoid experimental bias, donors of different ages were randomly spread across the sequencing lanes. What the study reported, not specific to this receptor: As age increased, observed TCR beta diversity per million T cells dropped in a roughly linear way, and a significant reduction was already evident by age 40. Compared with the aged group, more naive CD4+ T cells, fewer expanded clones and increased TCR diversity were shown by the long-lived group, suggesting age selection. Total diversity estimates from one million sequenced T cells were considered lower bounds and underestimates. Because profiling used bulk unsorted PBMCs, naive and antigen-experienced compartments could not be compared conclusively. Because donor CMV infection status was unknown, age-related changes in expanded clonotypes were potentially confounded. A strong correlation was found between observed TCR beta diversity and the percentage of naive T cells measured by flow cytometry.

The protocol used for the library was 5' RACE. Sequencing instrument: Illumina HiSeq 2500. A second about 7 to 11 cycle PCR used a sample-barcoded 5' primer and a J-beta primer mix. A template-switch 5' adaptor carrying 12 random nucleotides introduced a unique molecular identifier onto each TCR beta cDNA molecule. Each sample yielded at least 3 million CDR3-containing paired-end reads. First-strand cDNA was synthesized from all RNA with the Mint cDNA synthesis kit, primed by a TRBC-specific oligonucleotide. After uracil-DNA glycosylase treatment, a first 18-cycle PCR used universal primers M1SS and BC2_uni_R on all cDNA. Concerning the study's data processing: Each sample was normalized by randomly selecting 1 million high-quality reads, each carrying a distinct molecular identifier. Instead of being binned into consensus sequences, reads that shared molecular identifiers were thrown out. MiTCR, with a Q25 quality threshold and the strictest error-elimination algorithm, was used for CDR3 identification, clonotype clustering and error correction. A nonparametric unseen species model using Euler transformation provided a lower-bound estimate of total TCR beta diversity. The public reads were run again by TCRdb, first through fastp at Q25 and then through MiXCR, and only productive beta chains were kept. Each record represents a unique CDR3 protein, reported with the most common genes and DNA among its rows. The V and J calls here are based on TCRdb, not the publication. The sample contains around 850,000 distinct CDR3 sequences, about 36% of them found a single time. The top ten constitute roughly 13% of the sample.

The approximately 39 donors, aged 6 to 90 years, were systemically healthy Caucasian individuals from Russia. Ten milliliters of peripheral blood were drawn from each donor into EDTA-treated Vacutainer tubes. PBMCs were isolated by Ficoll-Paque density-gradient centrifugation, with at least 6 million obtained per sample. Trizol reagent was used to extract total RNA from the PBMCs, yielding at least 5 micrograms per sample. Naive CD45RAhigh/CD27high T cell percentages were measured by flow cytometry on a PBMC aliquot from every donor. Sequences SEHNR (CDR1) and FQNEAQ (CDR2) are obtained from the germline V gene (reference sequence). The CDR3 goes from the cysteine to the phenylalanine over 17 residues. Solely the CDR3 DNA is kept, with 51 bases framed from the first base. Germline trimming: 6 bases from V, 6 bases from J; junction bases outside gene matches: 16.

The V and J genes are TRBV7-9 and TRBJ1-1; 10 junctional bases match TRBD1. The sequencing input was blood. This clonotype originated in a man aged 18 to 29 in good health. The CDR3 corresponds to CASRRRDRGGHFSEAFF. In nucleotide form, the sequence is TGTGCCAGCAGGCGCCGGGACAGGGGAGGGCATTTTTCTGAAGCTTTCTTT.